Sequencing of this T cell receptor (beta chain) was carried out in a study of blood T cell repertoires in COVID-19 (TCRdb year 2020). For context, the study as a whole: Samples covering the acute and convalescent phases of COVID-19 were provided by collaborators in the United States, Italy and Spain. The prospective study material was composed of cDNA or gDNA derived from T cells, B-cell-depleted T cells, or PBMCs. Subjects who had been exposed to COVID-19, were actively infected with it, or had recovered from it provided the deeply sampled blood TCRbeta repertoires that made up the dataset. The repertoires were released in a freely available public database meant as a resource for research on the immune response to SARS-CoV-2. The samples were drawn from two sources: the first 160 participants of the ongoing ImmuneRACE study, and over 950 subjects contributed by 6 global collaborators. Nearly every sample came with metadata listing a de-identified subject ID, COVID-19 status, age in years and sex. Where available, HLA class I and class II types were taken from metadata supplied by the sample provider and were not determined by assay-based typing.

Comment on this clone: Its antigen specificity is not known. No base quality values were provided; no much bigger clone lies one nucleotide off.

TCRbeta CDR3 regions were amplified from genomic DNA using the immunoSEQ Assay, a bias-controlled multiplex PCR. The study's own analysis went as follows. Nucleated cell counts per sample were estimated from amplification of reference gene primers within the assay. To quantify the absolute abundance of each unique TCRbeta CDR3 rearrangement, sequence reads were collapsed and filtered. For each sample, productive Simpson clonality was calculated as the square root of Simpson's diversity index over productive rearrangements. Here the immuneACCESS table is served through TCRdb, limited to in-frame sequences with V and J called. Missing clones are a known gap in these copies; in checked studies unresolved V genes cover under half, and the rest lacks a known reason. V, J and clone size derive from that table, while D and trimming were established from the DNA sequence. The sample table contains tens of thousands of clones; only one count was recorded for over 80% of them. The ten largest clones take up 7% to 9% of the sample.

Results the study describes overall, beyond this receptor: Clinical and demographic metadata were provided uncurated, with the amount varying by source and participant.

Each collaborating institution followed its own protocols to collect whole blood in K2EDTA tubes. For TCRbeta analysis, collaborator samples were shipped as frozen whole blood, as isolated PBMCs, or as DNA extracted from either sample type. The CDR3 holds 15 amino acids from the cysteine to the phenylalanine. CDR3 DNA is the only sequence kept; it has 45 bases, read in frame from the first base. CDR1 and CDR2 are drawn from the germline V gene: SQVTM, ANQGSEA. V is trimmed back by 3 bases and J by 5 bases, and the junction contains 12 bases that no gene match accounts for. The chain was built from TRBV29-1 and TRBJ2-5, with TRBD2 identical over 7 junction bases. The origin of this receptor is a human donor in a cohort sampled during active COVID-19. The sequencing sample was made of peripheral blood. The DNA sequence is TGCAGCGTTGACCCGCGGGGGAGAAGGGGTGAGACCCAGTACTTC. Its translation is CSVDPRGRRGETQYF.